These 25 T cell receptor beta chains were all obtained from the same sample, sequenced in a study of blood T cell repertoires in COVID-19. Libraries were prepared by immunoSEQ multiplex PCR; TCRdb keeps only in-frame clonotypes and omits some of them. The sample consists of approximately 190,000 clones, around 84% of them appearing once. The specimen was PBMCs or T cells enriched from blood (not recorded which). The receptor source for this set is a woman in her 30s who had been exposed to COVID-19.

This clone was observed a few times. The J gene is TRBJ1-5, the V gene TRBV19, with 7 bases matching TRBD1. V dropped 2 bases and J dropped 1; count of bases not matched to a gene: 5. The CDR3 is 16 residues long. Germline-derived CDR1 and CDR2 are LNHDA and SQIVND (reference sequence). The CDR3 coding sequence is TGTGCCAGTAGTATAAAACAGGGGAGAAGCAATCAGCCCCAGCATTTT. This encodes CASSIKQGRSNQPQHF. Filled out from reference TRBV19 and TRBJ1-5, the complete variable domain reads DGGITQSPKYLFRKEGQNVTLSCEQNLNHDAMYWYRQDPGQGLRLIYYSQIVNDFQKGDIAEGYSVSREKKESFPLTVTSAQKNPTAFYLCASSIKQGRSNQPQHFGDGTRLSIL.

This CDR3 is CASRLNRVYEQYF. In DNA, the CDR3 is TGTGCCAGCAGACTTAACAGGGTCTACGAGCAGTACTTC. The chain couples TRBV28 to TRBJ2-7; a possible D gene is TRBD1 (6 bases). The ends were cut back, 6 bases at V and 3 bases at J, with 12 bases in the middle. The CDR3 runs 13 residues. Germline V CDR1 and CDR2: MDHEN, SYDVKM.

This clone came up once. V gene TRBV7-9 combines with J gene TRBJ1-5; weak D call: TRBD1 (6 bases). CDR3 length equals 14 residues. V was shortened by 4 bases and J by 1 base, with 8 bases between the two germline ends. Germline assignment: CDR1 SEHNR and CDR2 FQNEAQ (reference sequence). DNA for the CDR3: TGTGCCAGCAGCTCCGGGACAAGCAATCAGCCCCAGCATTTT. It encodes CASSSGTSNQPQHF.

The chain carries TRBV6-2 or TRBV6-3 and TRBJ2-7, with 7 bases fitting TRBD1. Trimming at V came to 0 bases and at J to 4 bases, leaving 6 bases not matched to a gene. The CDR3 covers 15 residues. Germline V lookup: CDR1 MNHEY, CDR2 SVGEGT. The CDR3 sequence is CASSYSPGGVYEQYF. DNA of the CDR3: TGTGCCAGCAGTTACTCGCCAGGGGGTGTTTACGAGCAGTACTTC.

Points on this clone: The same CDR3 is also encoded by other DNA sequences in this sample. This sequence joins TRBV6-1 and TRBJ2-3; 12 nucleotides line up with TRBD2. V shed 2 bases, J shed 4 bases, and the junction held 1 base outside the gene matches. This CDR3 has 15 residues. Germline CDR1 and CDR2: MNHNS and SASEGT. CDR3 DNA sequence: TGTGCCAGCAGTGAAACTAGCGGGGGGCCAGATACGCAGTATTTT. This sequence encodes CASSETSGGPDTQYF.

This clone has only a few counts. The chain carries TRBV5-6 and TRBJ2-1; 9 bases line up with TRBD2. The CDR3 totals 14 residues. Germline CDR1 reads SGHDT; CDR2 reads YYEEEE. The V segment lost 6 bases and the J segment 9 bases; nucleotides outside the gene matches: 10. The CDR3 here is CASISAGGMSEQFF. The CDR3 DNA reads as TGTGCCAGCATTTCCGCGGGGGGGATGAGTGAGCAGTTCTTC.

This clone was seen just once. V usage is TRBV7-2 and J usage is TRBJ2-7; D ambiguous. Trimming took 2 bases from V and 7 from J, leaving 9 bases between them. Per the germline V gene, CDR1 is SGHTA and CDR2 is FQGNSA. The CDR3 loop spans 12 amino acids. CDR3 sequence reads: CASSLLSREQYF. CDR3 sequence (DNA): TGTGCCAGCAGCTTACTTTCCCGTGAGCAGTACTTC.

V usage is TRBV21-1 and J usage is TRBJ1-5; no DNA check was done on the table's D call, TRBD1. TRBV21-1 corresponds to a pseudogene. The CDR3 has 15 residues. Written as DNA, the CDR3 is TGTGCCAGCAGCGGGGGACAGGGCTGGAATCAGCCCCAGCATTTT. This encodes CASSGGQGWNQPQHF.

The chain has TRBV5-4 and TRBJ2-5, with D possibly matching TRBD1 (6 bases). CDR3 size: 14 residues. V dropped 5 bases and J dropped 5 bases, with 16 bases sitting between them. Germline CDR1 reads SGHNT; CDR2 reads YYREEE (reference sequence). CDR3 DNA: TGTGCCAGCAGTCCCAGGGGTGGGGAGGAGACCCAGTACTTC. This codes for CASSPRGGEETQYF.

This clone was counted a few times. This chain links TRBV6-5 with TRBJ2-7, with TRBD2 matching 8 bases. Per the germline V gene, CDR1 is MNHEY and CDR2 is SVGAGI. The CDR3 totals 14 residues. With V trimmed by 7 bases and J by 0 bases, 5 bases remained unmatched. Here the CDR3 reads CASTTGLASYEQYF. The CDR3 region has the DNA TGTGCCAGCACCACCGGACTAGCCTCCTACGAGCAGTACTTC.

The chain carries TRBV5-1 and TRBJ2-1; 9 bases are a match to TRBD2. Trimming cost V 0 bases and J 2 bases; bases outside gene matches: 3. This CDR3 contains 16 residues. Per germline, CDR1 SGHRS and CDR2 YFSETQ. Written as DNA, the CDR3 is TGCGCCAGCAGCTTGGGTAGCGGGGGACCCTACAATGAGCAGTTCTTC. Amino acids: CASSLGSGGPYNEQFF.

The rearrangement uses TRBV7-8 and TRBJ2-2; no firm D call. CDR3 length: 15 residues. Per the germline V gene, CDR1 is SGHVS and CDR2 is FQNEAQ. V was pared by 7 bases and J by 2 bases, with 14 bases between. CDR3 protein: CASTDTETNTGELFF. The CDR3 region has the DNA TGTGCCAGCACCGACACTGAAACAAACACCGGGGAGCTGTTTTTT.

J is TRBJ1-4 and V is TRBV9; no reliable D call. Germline values: CDR1 SGDLS, CDR2 YYNGEE. Trimming removed 3 bases from V and 0 bases from J, with 6 bases in between. The CDR3 is 14 amino acids. The CDR3 protein is CASSALATNEKLFF. Here the CDR3 DNA reads TGTGCCAGCAGCGCTCTAGCAACTAATGAAAAACTGTTTTTT.

The rearrangement uses TRBV2 and TRBJ2-1; D uncertain. The CDR3 loop spans 15 amino acids. CDR1 is SNHLY, CDR2 FYNNEI, per germline. Trimming took 6 bases from V and 0 from J, leaving 12 bases between them. CDR3 loop: CASSRDSSSYNEQFF. CDR3 coding DNA: TGTGCCAGCAGCCGAGACTCGAGCTCCTACAATGAGCAGTTCTTC.

The chain uses TRBV13 and TRBJ2-3; TRBD2 matches 8 bases. The trim removed 2 bases at V and 1 base at J, leaving 8 bases unmatched. Germline V lookup: CDR1 PRHDT, CDR2 FYEKMQ (reference sequence). This CDR3 comprises 17 residues. As DNA, the CDR3 is TGTGCCAGCAGCTTATCAAAAATTAGCGGGGGCACAGATACGCAGTATTTT. Amino acid sequence: CASSLSKISGGTDTQYF.

The rearrangement links TRBV5-1 to TRBJ2-6; D ambiguous. V was trimmed by 1 base and J by 1 base, leaving 9 bases between them. Germline-derived CDR1 and CDR2 are SGHRS and YFSETQ. CDR3 length equals 16 residues. The CDR3 coding sequence is TGCGCCAGCAGCTTGATCCCAGAATCTGGGGCCAACGTCCTGACTTTC. This encodes CASSLIPESGANVLTF.

The chain employs TRBV11-2 and TRBJ2-1, with a possible D match to TRBD2 (5 bases). The CDR3 totals 12 residues. Per germline, CDR1 SGHAT and CDR2 FQNNGV. V lost 9 bases to trimming and J lost 3 bases, with 9 bases between them. Here the CDR3 DNA reads TGTGCCAGTGGACTGGACTACAATGAGCAGTTCTTC. This encodes CASGLDYNEQFF.

The chain combines TRBV21-1 with TRBJ2-7; TRBD1, as called in the table, went unchecked against the DNA. TRBV21-1 is reported as a pseudogene. CDR3 length: 16 amino acids. The CDR3 here is CASSKAGGQGPYEQYF. The CDR3 DNA follows: TGTGCCAGCAGCAAAGCGGGGGGACAGGGACCCTACGAGCAGTACTTC.

The V and J genes are TRBV4-3 and TRBJ1-6, with no clear D. The germline V gene encodes CDR1 LGHNA and CDR2 YSLEER. The CDR3 covers 15 residues. The germline V and J ends were trimmed by 1 base and 7 bases, with 11 bases remaining between them. The CDR3 coding sequence is TGCGCCAGCAGCCAAGGGAGCGGAGGAAATTCACCCCTCCACTTT. Translating gives CASSQGSGGNSPLHF.

The rearrangement links TRBV30 to TRBJ1-6; D is perhaps TRBD1 (5 bases). The CDR3 sequence is 14 residues long. The V and J ends lost 3 bases and 7 bases respectively, with 13 bases between them. Germline assignment: CDR1 GTSNPN and CDR2 SVGIG (reference sequence). The CDR3 DNA reads as TGTGCCTGGAGGGCGGAGGGGCGAAATTCACCCCTCCACTTT. It specifies CAWRAEGRNSPLHF.

V and J are TRBV24-1 and TRBJ1-5, with a weak D call TRBD1 (6 bases). The germline gives CDR1 KGHDR, CDR2 SFDVKD. This CDR3 contains 15 residues. V was cut by 5 bases and J by 2 bases, with 12 bases left in between. The CDR3, as DNA: TGTGCCACCAGTGCATCAGGGGCTGGCAATCAGCCCCAGCATTTT. Translating it yields CATSASGAGNQPQHF.

The rearrangement uses TRBV7-2 and TRBJ2-2; D is perhaps TRBD2 (7 bases). This CDR3 spans 16 amino acids. The germline CDR1 and CDR2 sequences are SGHTA and FQGNSA. Trimming stripped 0 bases from V and 6 bases from J, with 14 bases between. The CDR3 sequence: CASSLAGGRSSGELFF. The CDR3 bases are TGTGCCAGCAGCTTAGCGGGGGGGCGATCCTCCGGGGAGCTGTTTTTT.

This rearrangement joins TRBV2 to TRBJ1-2; TRBD1 might be the D (6 bases). Germline CDR1 and CDR2: SNHLY and FYNNEI. The CDR3 is made up of 13 amino acids. The germline V and J ends were trimmed by 7 bases and 3 bases, with 12 bases remaining between them. The CDR3 DNA sequence: TGTGCCAGCAAAAGACAGGCCTACTATGGCTACACCTTC. Protein product: CASKRQAYYGYTF.

This chain uses TRBV18 with TRBJ1-5, with 7 nucleotides matching TRBD1. CDR1 KGHSH and CDR2 LQKENI come from the germline V gene. V shed 1 base, J shed 7 bases, and the junction held 7 bases outside the gene matches. The CDR3 extends over 15 amino acids. The CDR3 loop is CASSPRTGRGQPQHF. Written as DNA, the CDR3 is TGTGCCAGCTCACCACGCACGGGCAGGGGGCAGCCCCAGCATTTT.

The rearrangement links TRBV4-3 to TRBJ1-5, with 7 bases fitting TRBD1. This CDR3 comprises 16 residues. V shed 0 bases and J 6 bases; nucleotides not matched to a gene: 8. The V gene's germline CDR1 is LGHNA and CDR2 YSLEER. The CDR3 nucleotides are TGCGCCAGCAGCCAAGATCGGGCAACAGGGGTTCAGCCCCAGCATTTT. Its protein product is CASSQDRATGVQPQHF.